This T cell receptor beta chain comes out of a study of blood T cell repertoires in COVID-19. Across the whole study: Acute and convalescent COVID-19 samples came from the United States, Italy and Spain. The cDNA or gDNA used as material had been derived from T cells, B-cell-depleted T cells, or PBMCs.

Authors' analysis steps: Researchers report that nucleated cell counts were estimated from reference gene primer amplification. Sequencing used immunoSEQ multiplex PCR; TCRdb keeps in-frame clones, though not all of them. D and trimming come from the DNA, and the V and J calls and clone size come from that table. The sample has fewer than 40,000 clones; roughly 77% are singletons. The sample consisted of peripheral blood. The source is an older man with active or convalescent COVID-19.

In nucleotides, the CDR3 is TGTGCCAGTAGTAGACAGTTTGGCTACACCTTC. Translated, it gives CASSRQFGYTF. The rearrangement joins TRBV19 to TRBJ1-2; weak D call: TRBD1 (5 bases). Trimming removed 4 bases at V and 7 bases at J, with 7 bases between. The CDR3 sequence is 11 residues long. Germline CDR1 and CDR2: LNHDA and SQIVND (reference sequence).